One sample yielded the 20 T cell receptor beta chains listed below, sequenced in a study of T cell clonality in common variable immunodeficiency. Study results and limitations: In common variable immunodeficiency, TCR beta chains reportedly carried fewer deletions and N-nucleotide insertions.

Method: immunoSEQ multiplex PCR; TCRdb's copy keeps in-frame clones and lacks some. The sample holds approximately 35,000 clones, and no clone turns up only once. These receptors are not linked to any known antigen. The sequencing sample was made of peripheral blood mononuclear cells. All receptors come from a human donor with common variable immunodeficiency.

This clone was observed many times. The read terminates 3 residues ahead of where the CDR3 ends, so the germline J gene completes it. The chain employs TRBV20-1 and TRBJ2-1, with 10 bases aligning to TRBD2. V dropped 0 bases and J dropped 5; count of bases not matched to a gene: 4. The CDR3 totals 15 residues. Germline V CDR1 and CDR2: DFQATT, SNEGSKA (reference sequence). This CDR3 is CSAREGTSGNNEQFF. The covered CDR3 bases are TGCAGTGCTAGAGAGGGAACTAGCGGGAACAATGAG.

Of note for this clone: The sequenced fragment ends 3 residues before the CDR3 boundary, so the rest is inferred from the germline J gene. The J gene is TRBJ2-2, the V gene TRBV19; 8 bases are shared with TRBD1. Germline values: CDR1 LNHDA, CDR2 SQIVND (reference sequence). The J segment lost 5 bases and the V segment lost 1 base, leaving 6 bases of the junction unmatched. This CDR3 spans 16 amino acids. CDR3 sequence: CASSIGSGGRTGELFF. CDR3 DNA, as far as it was read: TGTGCCAGTAGTATAGGGTCAGGGGGCCGAACCGGGGAG.

As for this clone: The CDR3 end falls 3 residues outside the read, so it is completed with the germline J gene. The chain links TRBV30 to TRBJ2-5; possibly TRBD1 for D (5 bases). The germline gives CDR1 GTSNPN, CDR2 SVGIG (reference sequence). V was cut by 0 bases and J by 6 bases, with 20 bases left in between. The CDR3 is 16 residues long. The covered CDR3 bases are TGTGCCTGGAGTGTAAAGTCAGGGCATCATAATCAGACC. This codes for CAWSVKSGHHNQT. The full CDR3 reads CAWSVKSGHHNQTQYF.

This clone was picked up many times. The CDR3 end is not reached by the read, which stops 3 residues before it; the germline J gene fills it in. This chain connects TRBV18 to TRBJ2-1, with 7 positions matching TRBD2. The CDR3 length is 15 residues. Germline lookup yields CDR1 KGHSH and CDR2 LQKENI. J was trimmed by 6 bases and V by 3 bases; bases with no gene match: 8. CDR3 residues: CASSPRTSSGNEQFF. The DNA read from the CDR3 is TGTGCCAGCTCACCCCGGACTAGTAGCGGCAATGAG.

In its sample, this clone was seen a few times. The read stops 3 residues short of the end of the CDR3; the missing end is completed from the germline J gene. J is TRBJ2-3 and V is TRBV19; D is unclear. With 9 bases removed from V and 5 bases from J, the gap between germline ends came to 18 bases. CDR3 length: 14 amino acids. Per the germline V gene, CDR1 is LNHDA and CDR2 is SQIVND (reference sequence). Partial CDR3 DNA: TGTGCCAGCAGCGACGACGGAGCAAAAGATACG. Protein: CASSDDGAKDT. Given in full, the CDR3 is CASSDDGAKDTQYF. Together with reference TRBV19 and TRBJ2-3, the CDR3 gives the full variable domain: DGGITQSPKYLFRKEGQNVTLSCEQNLNHDAMYWYRQDPGQGLRLIYYSQIVNDFQKGDIAEGYSVSREKKESFPLTVTSAQKNPTAFYLCASSDDGAKDTQYFGPGTRLTVL.

This clone was found a few times. The read halts 3 residues ahead of the CDR3 end, with the missing end drawn from the germline J gene. V usage is TRBV7-2 and J usage is TRBJ2-7; D gene ambiguous. This CDR3 is 12 amino acids long. With 3 bases removed from V and 3 bases from J, the gap between germline ends came to 6 bases. CDR1 and CDR2 (germline): SGHTA, FQGNSA. The DNA read from the CDR3 is TGTGCCAGCAGCTTGGCCTTCTACGAG. Its protein product is CASSLAFYE. The CDR3, in full, reads CASSLAFYEQYF.

On this clone itself: The read stops 3 residues short of the end of the CDR3; the missing end is completed from the germline J gene. The chain couples TRBV7-8 to TRBJ2-3; possible D gene TRBD2, 6 bases. Deletions cut 5 bases from V and 1 base from J, with 10 bases between. Germline V lookup: CDR1 SGHVS, CDR2 FQNEAQ. The CDR3 is made up of 14 amino acids. This CDR3 is CASSQASGTDTQYF. The part of the CDR3 DNA that was read is TGTGCCAGCAGCCAAGCTAGCGGCACAGATACG.

Many counts were recorded for this clone. The read terminates 3 residues ahead of where the CDR3 ends, so the germline J gene completes it. The chain links TRBV12-3 or TRBV12-4 to TRBJ2-7; the match to TRBD2 covers 12 bases. Unmatched junction bases numbered 1, after V lost 4 bases and J lost 0 bases. The CDR3 has 15 amino acids. CDR3 amino acids: CASSSTSGGSYEQYF. CDR3 DNA (partial): TGTGCCAGCAGTTCGACTAGCGGGGGCTCCTACGAG.

Worth noting for this clone: The read comes to an end 3 residues before the CDR3 does, leaving the germline J gene to fill in the end. J is TRBJ1-1 and V is TRBV2, with a tentative D call TRBD1 (6 bases). Trimming stripped 4 bases from V and 0 bases from J, with 9 bases between. The CDR3 spans 14 residues. Germline CDR1 reads SNHLY; CDR2 reads FYNNEI. Incomplete CDR3 DNA: TGTGCCAGCAGTGTGAGGGGGATGAACACTGAA. Amino acid sequence: CASSVRGMNTE. The full-length CDR3 reads as CASSVRGMNTEAFF. The complete variable domain, with remaining parts taken from reference TRBV2 and TRBJ1-1, reads EPEVTQTPSHQVTQMGQEVILRCVPISNHLYFYWYRQILGQKVEFLVSFYNNEISEKSEIFDDQFSVERPDGSNFTLKIRSTKLEDSAMYFCASSVRGMNTEAFFGQGTRLTVV.

This clone was observed at least ten times. A much larger clone differs by one base, so this may be a read error. The sequence runs out 3 residues before the end of the CDR3; the remainder is reconstructed from the germline J gene. The chain recombines TRBV12-3 or TRBV12-4 with TRBJ1-5; D might be TRBD1 (6 bases). V gave up 3 bases and J gave up 8 bases, with 14 bases separating them. This CDR3 spans 14 amino acids. CDR3 region: CASSLDRTNKPQHF. The sequenced part of the CDR3 DNA is TGTGCCAGCAGTTTGGACAGAACTAATAAGCCC.

The CDR3 loop is CASSSGRVLDEQYF. The covered CDR3 bases are TGTGCCAGCAGCTCGGGGAGAGTACTCGACGAG. J is TRBJ2-7 and V is TRBV6-2 or TRBV6-3; D is possibly TRBD2 (5 bases). The CDR3 end falls 3 residues outside the read, so it is completed with the germline J gene. CDR1 and CDR2 (germline): MNHEY, SVGEGT. There are 14 residues in the CDR3. V was cut by 6 bases and J by 5 bases, with 17 bases left in between.

This clone was seen ten or more times. The read terminates 3 residues before the CDR3 end, so the remaining end is supplied by the germline J gene. The chain recombines TRBV30 with TRBJ2-3; D perhaps matches TRBD1 (7 bases). Germline values: CDR1 GTSNPN, CDR2 SVGIG (reference sequence). V was cut by 3 bases and J by 0 bases, with 22 bases left in between. The CDR3 loop spans 18 amino acids. The chain's CDR3 is CAWRKEGAGGFSTDTQYF. The DNA read from the CDR3 is TGTGCCTGGAGGAAGGAGGGGGCCGGGGGTTTTAGCACAGATACG.

This clone has just a few counts. The part of the CDR3 DNA that was read is TGTGCCAGCAGCTCCGGGGACAGGGGACTAAAGACC. Encoded protein: CASSSGDRGLKT. The complete CDR3 protein is CASSSGDRGLKTQYF. The chain couples TRBV7-8 to TRBJ2-5; 10 bases line up with TRBD1. Sequencing ends 3 residues short of the CDR3 end; the germline J gene provides the rest. The ends lost 4 bases at V and 6 bases at J; junction bases unmatched: 8. The CDR3 is 15 residues long. Per the germline V gene, CDR1 is SGHVS and CDR2 is FQNEAQ. Drawing the rest from reference TRBV7-8 and TRBJ2-5, the complete variable domain is GAGVSQSPRYKVAKRGQDVALRCDPISGHVSLFWYQQALGQGPEFLTYFQNEAQLDKSGLPSDRFFAERPEGSVSTLKIQRTQQEDSAVYLCASSSGDRGLKTQYFGPGTRLLVL.

This clone has a handful of counts. Read data end 3 residues before the CDR3 end; the end is taken from the germline J gene. V usage is TRBV2 and J usage is TRBJ2-7, with TRBD2 identical over 9 bases. CDR3 size: 14 residues. Losses at the gene ends were 10 bases for V and 6 bases for J; bases not matched to a gene: 13. The V gene's germline CDR1 is SNHLY and CDR2 FYNNEI. The CDR3 region is CANSWIAGVGEQYF. Partial CDR3 DNA: TGTGCCAACTCCTGGATAGCGGGAGTTGGCGAG.

This clone was found many times. Sequencing ends 3 residues short of the CDR3 end; the germline J gene provides the rest. The chain recombines TRBV6-1 with TRBJ1-2; 7 nucleotides line up with TRBD1. Germline CDR1 MNHNS, CDR2 SASEGT. Trimming took 2 bases from V and 4 from J; bases not matched to a gene: 1. The CDR3 contains 13 residues. The CDR3 DNA, read in part, is TGTGCCAGCAGTGAACAGGGGGGCTATGGC. Translating gives CASSEQGGYG. The entire CDR3 protein reads CASSEQGGYGYTF.

As for this clone: The read terminates 3 residues before the CDR3 end, so the remaining end is supplied by the germline J gene. The chain is built from TRBV20-1 and TRBJ2-1, with D possibly matching TRBD2 (6 bases). Trimming cost V 0 bases and J 8 bases, with 20 bases left between them. The CDR3 consists of 16 residues. Germline loops: CDR1 DFQATT, CDR2 SNEGSKA (reference sequence). The CDR3 sequence is CSARDLAGWGLDEQFF. Incomplete CDR3 DNA: TGCAGTGCTAGAGATCTCGCGGGGTGGGGATTGGATGAG.

There are many counts of this clone. The read falls 3 residues short of the CDR3 end, and the missing part is taken from the germline J gene. The chain uses TRBV6-2 or TRBV6-3 and TRBJ2-1; TRBD2 agrees at 10 bases. The CDR3 runs 15 residues. The J segment lost 7 bases and the V segment lost 4 bases, leaving 7 bases of the junction unmatched. Germline CDR1 reads MNHEY; CDR2 reads SVGEGT. This chain's CDR3 is CASSSAGLANNEQFF. The CDR3 DNA, read in part, is TGTGCCAGCAGTTCCGCGGGACTAGCGAATAATGAG.

Turning to this clone: The read ends 3 residues shy of where the CDR3 ends; the end is completed using the germline J gene. The V gene is TRBV7-6, the J gene TRBJ2-5; 9 nucleotides match TRBD2. The V and J ends lost 2 bases and 5 bases, in that order; junction bases with no gene match: 6. The CDR3 sequence is 15 residues long. The germline CDR1 and CDR2 sequences are SGHVS and FNYEAQ. The covered CDR3 bases are TGTGCCAGCAGCTTATTAGCGGGAGTAACCGAGACC. This sequence encodes CASSLLAGVTET. The entire CDR3 protein reads CASSLLAGVTETQYF.

At least ten counts were recorded for this clone. The read ends 3 residues early relative to the CDR3; the germline J gene fills the gap. This chain connects TRBV6-2 or TRBV6-3 to TRBJ2-7; 7 nucleotides agree with TRBD2. V shed 7 bases, J shed 0 bases, and the junction held 6 bases outside the gene matches. Germline V gene lookup returns CDR1 MNHEY and CDR2 SVGEGT. This CDR3 has 14 residues. The CDR3 protein is CASTLADNSYEQYF. The sequenced part of the CDR3 DNA is TGTGCCAGCACCCTAGCGGACAACTCCTACGAG.

As concerns this clone: With the read ending 3 residues before the CDR3 end, the germline J gene is used to fill in that end. The chain recombines TRBV20-1 with TRBJ2-7, with 7 bases lining up with TRBD1. This CDR3 spans 14 amino acids. CDR1 is DFQATT and CDR2 is SNEGSKA in the germline V gene (reference sequence). With V trimmed by 0 bases and J by 3 bases, 5 bases remained unmatched. The sequenced CDR3 bases are TGCAGTGCTAGAGATGGGGCAGGGGGCTACGAG. Protein: CSARDGAGGYE. The CDR3, in full, reads CSARDGAGGYEQYF.